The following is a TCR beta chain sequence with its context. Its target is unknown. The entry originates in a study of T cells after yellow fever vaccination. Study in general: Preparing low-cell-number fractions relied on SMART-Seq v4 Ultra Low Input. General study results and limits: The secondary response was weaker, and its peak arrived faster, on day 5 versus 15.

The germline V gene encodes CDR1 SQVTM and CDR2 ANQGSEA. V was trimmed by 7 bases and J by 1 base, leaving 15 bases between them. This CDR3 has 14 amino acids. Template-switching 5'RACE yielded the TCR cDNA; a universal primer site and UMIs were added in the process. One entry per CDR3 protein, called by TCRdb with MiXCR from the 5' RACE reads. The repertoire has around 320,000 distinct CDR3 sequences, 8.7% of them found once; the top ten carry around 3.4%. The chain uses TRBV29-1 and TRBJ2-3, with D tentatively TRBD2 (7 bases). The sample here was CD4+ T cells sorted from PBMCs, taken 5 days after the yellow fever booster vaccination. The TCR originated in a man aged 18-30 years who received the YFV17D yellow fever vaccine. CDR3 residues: CSGGGGRGTDTQYF. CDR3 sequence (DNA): TGCAGCGGGGGAGGGGGACGCGGCACAGATACGCAGTATTTT.